A selection of T cell receptor beta chains follows, all from one sample in a study of identical twins. One entry per CDR3 protein results from TCRdb running MiXCR on the 5' RACE reads. The data hold around 510,000 distinct CDR3 sequences, with roughly an eighth observed a single time. This same sample was also taken into another study, of yellow fever vaccine responses in identical twins.

Sequenced material: CD4+ T cells sorted from blood. The receptors shown here come from a woman under 30 in good health. Both conserved end residues are part of each CDR3. A D gene is named only where the DNA matches it firmly. Rows may omit the clone size; those that give it use once, few, many or a size class.

clone size: few; J gene: TRBJ2-7; D gene: NA; V gene: TRBV10-3; CDR3 protein: CAISMTNSSYEQYF; CDR3 DNA: TGTGCCATCAGTATGACAAATAGCTCCTACGAGCAGTACTTC
clone size: few; J gene: TRBJ2-3; D gene: TRBD2; V gene: TRBV7-3; CDR3 protein: CASSPGVRRGGFTDTQYF; CDR3 DNA: TGTGCCAGCAGCCCGGGAGTACGGCGGGGGGGCTTCACAGATACGCAGTATTTT
clone size: few; J gene: TRBJ2-2; D gene: TRBD1; V gene: TRBV18; CDR3 protein: CASLMGQQNTGELFF; CDR3 DNA: TGTGCCAGCCTAATGGGACAGCAGAACACCGGGGAGCTGTTTTTT
clone size: NA; J gene: TRBJ2-2; D gene: NA; V gene: TRBV18; CDR3 protein: CASSPPSLSGELFF; CDR3 DNA: TGTGCCAGCTCACCACCTTCACTTTCCGGGGAGCTGTTTTTT
clone size: NA; J gene: TRBJ2-3; D gene: NA; V gene: TRBV30; CDR3 protein: CAWSNTRVDTQYF; CDR3 DNA: TGTGCCTGGAGTAACACCAGGGTGGATACGCAGTATTTT
clone size: NA; J gene: TRBJ1-2; D gene: TRBD1; V gene: TRBV12-3/TRBV12-4; CDR3 protein: CASSLGSVGQVHGYTF; CDR3 DNA: TGTGCCAGCAGTCTGGGTTCCGTAGGACAGGTTCATGGCTACACCTTC
clone size: few; J gene: TRBJ1-1; D gene: TRBD1; V gene: TRBV27; CDR3 protein: CASIRQGAMTEAFF; CDR3 DNA: TGTGCCAGCATCAGACAGGGGGCTATGACTGAAGCTTTCTTT
clone size: many; J gene: TRBJ1-1; D gene: NA; V gene: TRBV12-3/TRBV12-4; CDR3 protein: CASSLGGRDTEAFF; CDR3 DNA: TGTGCCAGCAGTCTGGGGGGCAGAGACACTGAAGCTTTCTTT
clone size: NA; J gene: TRBJ2-3; D gene: NA; V gene: TRBV29-1; CDR3 protein: CSVDPGTDTQYF; CDR3 DNA: TGCAGCGTTGATCCGGGCACAGATACGCAGTATTTT
clone size: few; J gene: TRBJ2-7; D gene: NA; V gene: TRBV6-1; CDR3 protein: CASSQQESSYEQYF; CDR3 DNA: TGTGCCAGCAGCCAACAGGAAAGCTCCTACGAGCAGTACTTC
clone size: once; J gene: TRBJ2-3; D gene: NA; V gene: TRBV5-1; CDR3 protein: CASSLAWTPTDTQYF; CDR3 DNA: TGCGCCAGCAGCTTGGCTTGGACCCCGACAGATACGCAGTATTTT
clone size: few; J gene: TRBJ2-1; D gene: TRBD1; V gene: TRBV3-1; CDR3 protein: CASSQEGTGWDEQFF; CDR3 DNA: TGTGCCAGCAGCCAAGAAGGGACAGGCTGGGATGAGCAGTTCTTC
clone size: NA; J gene: TRBJ1-6; D gene: NA; V gene: TRBV5-1; CDR3 protein: CASSVRGEDSPLHF; CDR3 DNA: TGCGCCAGCAGCGTTAGGGGTGAAGATTCACCCCTCCACTTT
clone size: many; J gene: TRBJ2-7; D gene: TRBD2; V gene: TRBV7-2; CDR3 protein: CASSLRGTSGYEQYF; CDR3 DNA: TGTGCCAGCAGCTTAAGGGGGACTAGCGGGTACGAGCAGTACTTC
clone size: few; J gene: TRBJ2-5; D gene: TRBD1; V gene: TRBV28; CDR3 protein: CASSSPGQEGETQYF; CDR3 DNA: TGTGCCAGCAGTTCGCCGGGACAGGAAGGAGAGACCCAGTACTTC
clone size: few; J gene: TRBJ2-1; D gene: TRBD1; V gene: TRBV5-1; CDR3 protein: CASGTGQGRIHEQFF; CDR3 DNA: TGCGCCAGCGGGACGGGACAGGGTAGGATCCATGAGCAGTTCTTC
clone size: NA; J gene: TRBJ2-5; D gene: TRBD2; V gene: TRBV3-1; CDR3 protein: CASSQASGGRETQYF; CDR3 DNA: TGTGCCAGCAGCCAAGCTAGCGGGGGCCGCGAGACCCAGTACTTC
clone size: few; J gene: TRBJ2-7; D gene: TRBD2; V gene: TRBV18; CDR3 protein: CASSPSLGAGVGEQYF; CDR3 DNA: TGTGCCAGCTCACCAAGTCTAGGAGCGGGAGTGGGCGAGCAGTACTTC
clone size: NA; J gene: TRBJ2-3; D gene: NA; V gene: TRBV5-1; CDR3 protein: CASKGSADTQYF; CDR3 DNA: TGCGCCAGCAAGGGGTCGGCAGATACGCAGTATTTT
clone size: many; J gene: TRBJ2-7; D gene: NA; V gene: TRBV28; CDR3 protein: CASSLTRSYEQYF; CDR3 DNA: TGTGCCAGCAGTTTGACGAGGTCCTACGAGCAGTACTTC
clone size: many; J gene: TRBJ2-7; D gene: NA; V gene: TRBV20-1; CDR3 protein: CSAVTGTTLIF; CDR3 DNA: TGCAGTGCTGTCACCGGGACGACCTTGATTTTC
clone size: few; J gene: TRBJ2-1; D gene: TRBD2; V gene: TRBV29-1; CDR3 protein: CSVEDYSGRIHEQFF; CDR3 DNA: TGCAGCGTTGAAGATTACAGCGGGAGGATCCATGAGCAGTTCTTC
clone size: few; J gene: TRBJ2-2; D gene: NA; V gene: TRBV24-1; CDR3 protein: CATSTTGELFF; CDR3 DNA: TGTGCCACCAGTACCACCGGGGAGCTGTTTTTT
clone size: NA; J gene: TRBJ2-1; D gene: TRBD2; V gene: TRBV7-3; CDR3 protein: CASSSIPVSPTSGSYNEQFF; CDR3 DNA: TGTGCCAGCAGCTCAATCCCTGTGTCCCCGACTAGCGGGTCCTACAATGAGCAGTTCTTC
clone size: NA; J gene: TRBJ2-1; D gene: TRBD2; V gene: TRBV5-1; CDR3 protein: CASSSRGTSSYNEQFF; CDR3 DNA: TGCGCCAGCAGCTCGCGCGGGACTAGCTCCTACAATGAGCAGTTCTTC
clone size: NA; J gene: TRBJ2-3; D gene: TRBD2; V gene: TRBV6-5; CDR3 protein: CASSFQTSGVGDTQYF; CDR3 DNA: TGTGCCAGCAGTTTCCAGACTAGCGGGGTGGGAGATACGCAGTATTTT
clone size: NA; J gene: TRBJ2-2; D gene: NA; V gene: TRBV20-1; CDR3 protein: CSAPLAKGTGELFF; CDR3 DNA: TGCAGTGCTCCGCTAGCTAAAGGCACCGGGGAGCTGTTTTTT
clone size: NA; J gene: TRBJ1-1; D gene: TRBD1; V gene: TRBV5-1; CDR3 protein: CASSRRTGENTEAFF; CDR3 DNA: TGCGCCAGCAGCAGACGGACAGGTGAGAACACTGAAGCTTTCTTT
clone size: NA; J gene: TRBJ2-2; D gene: TRBD2; V gene: TRBV23-1; CDR3 protein: CASTLAGTSGSDGTGELFF; CDR3 DNA: TGCGCCAGCACCCTCGCCGGGACTAGCGGGAGTGACGGCACCGGGGAGCTGTTTTTT
clone size: few; J gene: TRBJ2-5; D gene: TRBD2; V gene: TRBV20-1; CDR3 protein: CSAMREGTFSETQYF; CDR3 DNA: TGCAGTGCTATGCGGGAGGGGACTTTTTCGGAGACCCAGTACTTC
clone size: few; J gene: TRBJ2-2; D gene: NA; V gene: TRBV6-1; CDR3 protein: CASSPPRVNTGELFF; CDR3 DNA: TGTGCCAGCAGTCCTCCCAGGGTTAACACCGGGGAGCTGTTTTTT
clone size: NA; J gene: TRBJ2-7; D gene: NA; V gene: TRBV2; CDR3 protein: CASSERGEQYF; CDR3 DNA: TGTGCCAGCAGTGAGCGGGGCGAGCAGTACTTC
clone size: NA; J gene: TRBJ2-7; D gene: TRBD2; V gene: TRBV7-6; CDR3 protein: CASSPLGLAGGHLPGSYEQYF; CDR3 DNA: TGTGCCAGCAGCCCCTTGGGCCTAGCGGGAGGGCACCTCCCAGGCTCCTACGAGCAGTACTTC
clone size: many; J gene: TRBJ2-5; D gene: NA; V gene: TRBV5-1; CDR3 protein: CASSLFSETQYF; CDR3 DNA: TGCGCCAGCAGCTTGTTTTCCGAGACCCAGTACTTC